This T cell receptor (beta chain) is drawn from a study of blood T cell repertoires in COVID-19. Overall study: Acute and convalescent COVID-19 specimens originated in the United States, Italy and Spain. T cells, B-cell-depleted T cells, or PBMCs provided the cDNA or gDNA that served as material.

The authors' processing: How many nucleated cells were present was estimated from reference gene primer amplification. The assay was immunoSEQ multiplex PCR, and TCRdb's table has in-frame clones only and misses some. V and J calls and clone size come straight from that table; D and trimming were deduced from the DNA. The sample contains 81,000 or so clones, 85% to 95% of which appear only once. The V gene's germline CDR1 is MNHEY and CDR2 SVGAGI. Germline trimming cut 6 bases from V and 10 bases from J; bases unmatched to any gene: 8. This CDR3 has 14 amino acids. The sample was peripheral blood. The source is a woman aged 55-70 years with active COVID-19. This sequence joins TRBV6-5 and TRBJ1-4, with 10 bases fitting TRBD1. As DNA, the CDR3 is TGTGCCAGCAGAACCGGGACAGGGGATGGAAAACTGTTTTTT. Its translation is CASRTGTGDGKLFF.